The sequence of this T cell receptor beta chain was determined in a study of blood T cell repertoires in COVID-19. Study as a whole: Spain, Italy and the United States supplied samples that represented acute and convalescent COVID-19. PBMCs, B-cell-depleted T cells, or T cells were the source of the cDNA or gDNA that made up the material.

This CDR3 region has 13 residues. V lost 2 bases and J lost 5, with 9 bases in between. CDR1 and CDR2 from the germline V gene are WSHSY and SAAADI. In the study's own analysis: Estimation of nucleated cell counts relied on the amplification of reference gene primers. The table came from immunoSEQ multiplex PCR; TCRdb's copy has only in-frame clones and leaves some out. The DNA gave D and trimming, while V, J and clone size come from that table. The sample shows around 380,000 clones, 80% to 90% of them seen only once. The TCR was taken from a man aged 25 to 40 who had recovered from COVID-19. Sample: PBMCs or T cells enriched from blood (not recorded which). The chain is built from TRBV10-2 and TRBJ1-2, with D possibly being TRBD1 (5 bases). CDR3 DNA sequence: TGCGCCAGCAGTGAGCGGCAGGGATATGGCTACACCTTC. This translates into CASSERQGYGYTF.